The clone carrying this TCR beta chain was picked up one time. The sample is drawn from a study of cytomegalovirus exposure and HLA in healthy donors. The CDR3 loop spans 17 amino acids. Trimming at V came to 2 bases and at J to 0 bases, leaving 7 bases not matched to a gene. Germline lookup yields CDR1 LNHNV and CDR2 YYDKDF (reference sequence). PCR employed 60 Vbeta and 13 Jbeta primers. Profiled with immunoSEQ multiplex PCR; TCRdb holds only in-frame clones, not every one. The repertoire includes approximately 210,000 clones, around 84% of them detected once, and roughly 1.7% sits in the top ten. Specimen: PBMCs. The chain uses TRBV15 and TRBJ2-1, with TRBD2 matching 7 bases. The clonotype originates from a woman aged 18-29 years in good health and CMV-seronegative. This CDR3 reads CATSRPGGRSSYNEQFF. The CDR3 nucleotides are TGTGCCACCAGCAGACCGGGGGGACGGAGCTCCTACAATGAGCAGTTCTTC.